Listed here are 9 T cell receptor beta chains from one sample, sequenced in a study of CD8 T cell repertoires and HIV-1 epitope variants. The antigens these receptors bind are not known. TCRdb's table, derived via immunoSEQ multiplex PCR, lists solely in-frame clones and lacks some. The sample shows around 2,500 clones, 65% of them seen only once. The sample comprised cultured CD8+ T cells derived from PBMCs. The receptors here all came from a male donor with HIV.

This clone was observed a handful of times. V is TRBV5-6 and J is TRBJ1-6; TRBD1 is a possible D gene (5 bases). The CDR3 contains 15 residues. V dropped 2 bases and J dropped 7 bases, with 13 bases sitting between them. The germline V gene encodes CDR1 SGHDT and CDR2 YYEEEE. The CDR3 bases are TGTGCCAGCAGCTTCCTCCAGGGCGTGAATTCACCCCTCCACTTT. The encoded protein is CASSFLQGVNSPLHF.

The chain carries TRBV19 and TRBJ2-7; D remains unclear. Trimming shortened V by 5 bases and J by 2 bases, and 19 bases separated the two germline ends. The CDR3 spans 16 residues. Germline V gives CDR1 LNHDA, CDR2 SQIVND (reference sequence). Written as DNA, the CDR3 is TGTGCCAGTAGTCCCGATCCCCAAGGATCTACCTACGAGCAGTACTTC. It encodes CASSPDPQGSTYEQYF. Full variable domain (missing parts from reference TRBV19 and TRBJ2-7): DGGITQSPKYLFRKEGQNVTLSCEQNLNHDAMYWYRQDPGQGLRLIYYSQIVNDFQKGDIAEGYSVSREKKESFPLTVTSAQKNPTAFYLCASSPDPQGSTYEQYFGPGTRLTVT.

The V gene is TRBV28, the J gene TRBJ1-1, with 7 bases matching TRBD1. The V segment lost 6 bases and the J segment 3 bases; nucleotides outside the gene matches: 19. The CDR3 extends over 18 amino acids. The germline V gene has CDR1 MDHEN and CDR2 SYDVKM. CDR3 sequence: CASRDPKTGLIAHTEAFF. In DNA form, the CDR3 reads TGTGCCAGCAGAGACCCCAAGACAGGGCTTATTGCCCACACTGAAGCTTTCTTT.

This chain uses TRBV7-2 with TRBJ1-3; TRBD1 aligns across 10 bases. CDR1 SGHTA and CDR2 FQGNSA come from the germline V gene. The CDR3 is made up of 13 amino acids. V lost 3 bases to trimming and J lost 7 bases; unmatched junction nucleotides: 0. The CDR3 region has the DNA TGTGCCAGCAGCTTGGACAGGGGGAACACCATATATTTT. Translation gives CASSLDRGNTIYF.

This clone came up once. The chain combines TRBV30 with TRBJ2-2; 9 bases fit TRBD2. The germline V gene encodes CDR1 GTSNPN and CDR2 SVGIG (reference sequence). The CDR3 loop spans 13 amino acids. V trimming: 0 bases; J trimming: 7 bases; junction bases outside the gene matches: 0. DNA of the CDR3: TGTGCCTGGAGTGTAGCGGGGGGCGGGGAGCTGTTTTTT. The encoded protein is CAWSVAGGGELFF.

CDR3 residues: CASSLGQGRYGYTF. The DNA of the CDR3 is TGTGCCAGCAGTTTAGGGCAGGGGAGGTATGGCTACACCTTC. This rearrangement joins TRBV27 to TRBJ1-2, with a weak D call TRBD1 (6 bases). In germline, CDR1 is MNHEY, CDR2 SMNVEV (reference sequence). V gave up 2 bases and J gave up 5 bases, with 12 bases separating them. The CDR3 is made up of 14 amino acids.

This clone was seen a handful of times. Here the CDR3 DNA reads TGCGCCAGCAGCTGGGAACAGGACGACTATGGCTACACCTTC. Protein product: CASSWEQDDYGYTF. The J gene is TRBJ1-2, the V gene TRBV5-1; perhaps TRBD1 as D (5 bases). There are 14 residues in the CDR3. Trimming left V 3 bases short and J 3 bases short, with 12 bases between. Germline-derived CDR1 and CDR2 are SGHRS and YFSETQ.

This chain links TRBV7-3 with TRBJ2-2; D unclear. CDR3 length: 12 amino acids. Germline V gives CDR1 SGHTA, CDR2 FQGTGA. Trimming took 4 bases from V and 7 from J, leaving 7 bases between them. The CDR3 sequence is CASSSTGGELFF. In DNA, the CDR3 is TGTGCCAGCAGCTCGACGGGCGGGGAGCTGTTTTTT.

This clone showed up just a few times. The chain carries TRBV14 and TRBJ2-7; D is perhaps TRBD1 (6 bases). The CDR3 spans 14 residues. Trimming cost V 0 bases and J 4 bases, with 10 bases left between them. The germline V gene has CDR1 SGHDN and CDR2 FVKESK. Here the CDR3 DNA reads TGTGCCAGCAGCCAAGAAGGGCAGGGGTACGAGCAGTACTTC. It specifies CASSQEGQGYEQYF. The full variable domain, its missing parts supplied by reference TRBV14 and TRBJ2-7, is EAGVTQFPSHSVIEKGQTVTLRCDPISGHDNLYWYRRVMGKEIKFLLHFVKESKQDESGMPNNRFLAERTGGTYSTLKVQPAELEDSGVYFCASSQEGQGYEQYFGPGTRLTVT.